This passage covers 32 T cell receptor beta chains from one sample sequenced in a study of T cell responses to AZD1222 COVID-19 vaccine. This table comes from immunoSEQ multiplex PCR, and its TCRdb copy is limited to in-frame clones, with some not included. The sample has just over 95,000 clones, less than 90% seen once. The sample in question was peripheral blood, obtained on day 0 of AZD1222 vaccination. The receptors were sampled from an adult in good health.

The CDR3 DNA reads as TGTGCCAGCAGTCTCGGTCAGCCCCAGCATTTT. Its translation: CASSLGQPQHF. The J gene is TRBJ1-5, the V gene TRBV2; no clear D. The germline V gene encodes CDR1 SNHLY and CDR2 FYNNEI. This CDR3 spans 11 amino acids. The V gene lost 5 bases and the J gene lost 6 bases, with 5 bases spanning the gap.

The V call is TRBV3-1 (or the pseudogene TRBV3-2), the J call TRBJ1-6; D gene unclear. Trimming left V 0 bases short and J 10 bases short, with 13 bases between. Germline values: CDR1 LGHDT, CDR2 YNNKEL (reference sequence). The CDR3 extends over 15 amino acids. DNA of the CDR3: TGTGCCAGCAGCCAAGAGGAAGGGTACAACTCACCCCTCCACTTT. As protein: CASSQEEGYNSPLHF.

The chain joins TRBV10-3 to TRBJ1-6, with 9 positions matching TRBD1. With 4 bases clipped from V and 6 bases from J, the junction kept 4 bases outside the gene matches. CDR1 and CDR2 (germline): ENHRY, SYGVKD. The CDR3 is 15 amino acids. The CDR3 is CAISGETGGNSPLHF. CDR3 DNA sequence: TGTGCCATCAGTGGGGAGACAGGGGGTAATTCACCCCTCCACTTT.

The chain uses TRBV14 and TRBJ1-1; D is uncertain. The germline gives CDR1 SGHDN, CDR2 FVKESK. The germline V and J ends were trimmed by 1 base and 10 bases, with 16 bases remaining between them. The length of the CDR3 is 14 residues. The CDR3 reads CASSQGSTPRRAFF. The CDR3 bases are TGTGCCAGCAGCCAAGGGTCGACCCCTAGGAGAGCTTTCTTT. The full variable domain, completed using reference TRBV14 and TRBJ1-1, is EAGVTQFPSHSVIEKGQTVTLRCDPISGHDNLYWYRRVMGKEIKFLLHFVKESKQDESGMPNNRFLAERTGGTYSTLKVQPAELEDSGVYFCASSQGSTPRRAFFGQGTRLTVV.

Only a few counts were recorded for this clone. V and J are TRBV3-1 (or the pseudogene TRBV3-2) and TRBJ1-1; D gene uncertain. The CDR3 is 13 residues long. Trimming stripped 6 bases from V and 7 bases from J, with 15 bases between. From germline, CDR1 is LGHDT and CDR2 YNNKEL (reference sequence). For the CDR3, the DNA is TGTGCCAGCAGACTTACCCGGGAAGTTGAAGCTTTCTTT. Translated, it gives CASRLTREVEAFF.

The J gene is TRBJ2-1, the V gene TRBV12-3 or TRBV12-4; D is possibly TRBD1 (5 bases). V was clipped by 6 bases and J by 12 bases, with 15 bases between them. There are 12 residues in the CDR3. Here the CDR3 DNA reads TGTGCCAGCAGGATTTACCAGGGTTCGCAGTTCTTC. It yields the protein CASRIYQGSQFF.

This clone was detected only once. The V call is TRBV30, the J call TRBJ1-1, with 9 bases that match TRBD1. Germline loops: CDR1 GTSNPN, CDR2 SVGIG (reference sequence). The CDR3 has 15 residues. Trimming cost V 5 bases and J 1 base; bases outside gene matches: 8. The CDR3 loop is CAWDEGQGWNTEAFF. The CDR3 DNA sequence: TGTGCCTGGGATGAGGGACAGGGCTGGAACACTGAAGCTTTCTTT.

The J gene is TRBJ2-3, the V gene TRBV10-3; 13 bases line up with TRBD2. J gave up 3 bases and V 10 bases, and 4 bases lay outside the gene matches. This CDR3 has 14 amino acids. Germline V gene data show CDR1 as ENHRY and CDR2 as SYGVKD. This chain's CDR3 is CATTSGGSTDTQYF. CDR3 DNA: TGTGCCACGACTAGCGGGGGGTCGACAGATACGCAGTATTTT.

The rearrangement uses TRBV30 and TRBJ1-2, with 9 bases fitting TRBD1. The CDR3 covers 12 residues. Germline CDR1 is GTSNPN and CDR2 is SVGIG (reference sequence). The V gene end was trimmed by 6 bases and the J gene end by 7 bases; junction bases not matched to a gene: 6. Here the CDR3 DNA reads TGTGCCTGCGGACAGGGGTGGGGTGGCTACACCTTC. Translation gives CACGQGWGGYTF.

The V and J genes are TRBV7-3 and TRBJ2-3; either TRBD1 or TRBD2 may supply D (5 bases each). This CDR3 contains 14 residues. The V gene's germline CDR1 is SGHTA and CDR2 FQGTGA. Trimming cost V 1 base and J 2 bases, with 7 bases left between them. The DNA of the CDR3 is TGTGCCAGCAGCTTAATAGGGACCACAGATACGCAGTATTTT. Translated: CASSLIGTTDTQYF.

This chain connects TRBV11-2 to TRBJ2-2, with TRBD1 matching 8 bases. Germline lookup yields CDR1 SGHAT and CDR2 FQNNGV. This CDR3 spans 17 amino acids. The V segment lost 9 bases and the J segment 2 bases; nucleotides outside the gene matches: 14. The CDR3 loop is CARFEDGQGLNTGELFF. The CDR3, as DNA: TGTGCCAGGTTTGAGGACGGACAGGGACTTAACACCGGGGAGCTGTTTTTT.

The rearrangement uses TRBV6-1 and TRBJ1-1, with no clear D. CDR3 size: 12 residues. Germline loops: CDR1 MNHNS, CDR2 SASEGT. The V gene lost 5 bases and the J gene lost 8 bases, with 12 bases spanning the gap. The CDR3 DNA sequence: TGTGCCAGCAGTCTCTTGAGAACAGAAGCTTTCTTT. This sequence encodes CASSLLRTEAFF.

The chain joins TRBV4-1 to TRBJ2-6; D is possibly TRBD1 or TRBD2 (5 bases each). Per the germline V gene, CDR1 is MGHRA and CDR2 is YSYEKL. V was cut by 1 base and J by 0 bases, with 13 bases left in between. The CDR3 runs to 18 residues. This chain's CDR3 is CASSQVLGRSSGANVLTF. CDR3 nucleotides: TGCGCCAGCAGCCAAGTACTGGGACGGAGCTCTGGGGCCAACGTCCTGACTTTC.

This chain links TRBV6-5 with TRBJ2-7, with a possible D match to TRBD1 (5 bases). This CDR3 is 15 amino acids long. The V end lost 7 bases, the J end lost 2 bases, and 18 bases lay between the germline ends. Germline V gene lookup returns CDR1 MNHEY and CDR2 SVGAGI. CDR3 in DNA: TGTGCCAGCACTCCCCCGGACACCAGTACCTACGAGCAGTACTTC. It specifies CASTPPDTSTYEQYF.

The genes are TRBV5-1 and TRBJ2-2; perhaps TRBD2 as D (5 bases). Trimming left V 2 bases short and J 6 bases short, with 11 bases between. Germline loops: CDR1 SGHRS, CDR2 YFSETQ. The CDR3 loop spans 14 amino acids. This CDR3 reads CASSFKSGPGELFF. CDR3 DNA: TGCGCCAGCAGCTTCAAAAGCGGACCCGGGGAGCTGTTTTTT.

The sample holds one count of this clone. The chain uses TRBV12-5 and TRBJ2-3, with D maybe TRBD1 (6 bases). V dropped 6 bases and J dropped 4 bases, with 11 bases sitting between them. CDR1 LGHNT and CDR2 FRNRAP come from the germline V gene. The CDR3 covers 13 residues. The CDR3 reads CASGSQGADTQYF. As DNA, the CDR3 is TGTGCTAGTGGATCACAGGGAGCAGATACGCAGTATTTT. The complete variable domain, with remaining parts taken from reference TRBV12-5 and TRBJ2-3, reads DARVTQTPRHKVTEMGQEVTMRCQPILGHNTVFWYRQTMMQGLELLAYFRNRAPLDDSGMPKDRFSAEMPDATLATLKIQPSEPRDSAVYFCASGSQGADTQYFGPGTRLTVL.

The chain has TRBV11-2 and TRBJ2-1; D unresolved. Germline values: CDR1 SGHAT, CDR2 FQNNGV. V was cut by 0 bases and J by 4 bases, with 10 bases left in between. The CDR3 length is 15 residues. The CDR3 loop reads CASSLDLWRYNEQFF. DNA of the CDR3: TGTGCCAGCAGCTTAGATCTTTGGAGATACAATGAGCAGTTCTTC.

This clone was seen only once. This chain uses TRBV29-1 with TRBJ2-3; the match to TRBD1 covers 9 bases. Trimming took 4 bases from V and 6 from J; bases not matched to a gene: 11. CDR1 and CDR2 from the germline V gene are SQVTM and ANQGSEA. This CDR3 contains 15 residues. CDR3 amino acids: CSVARGTGMTDTQYF. In nucleotides, the CDR3 is TGCAGCGTTGCCCGGGGGACAGGGATGACGGATACGCAGTATTTT.

The V and J genes are TRBV6-1 and TRBJ1-2, with no clear D. CDR3 size: 15 residues. Germline CDR1 and CDR2: MNHNS and SASEGT. Trimming cost V 3 bases and J 8 bases, with 19 bases left between them. CDR3 DNA sequence: TGTGCCAGCAGTGATGGCGCAGGTGGGATTGGGGGCTACACCTTC. Translating it yields CASSDGAGGIGGYTF.

The chain links TRBV7-9 to TRBJ2-4, with 10 bases fitting TRBD1. V lost 1 base and J lost 0; bases outside the gene matches: 6. The CDR3 loop spans 18 amino acids. Looked up from germline, CDR1 is SEHNR and CDR2 is FQNEAQ (reference sequence). The CDR3 DNA reads TGTGCCAGCAGCTTAGGGGGACAGGGGCTTAAAGCCAAAAACATTCAGTACTTC. Translating gives CASSLGGQGLKAKNIQYF.

V gene TRBV19 combines with J gene TRBJ1-3; 10 bases line up with TRBD1. The germline V gene has CDR1 LNHDA and CDR2 SQIVND (reference sequence). V gave up 5 bases and J gave up 0 bases; unmatched junction bases: 1. This CDR3 region has 15 residues. Written as DNA, the CDR3 is TGTGCCAGTAGTTGGGACAGGGGCTCTGGAAACACCATATATTTT. Translation gives CASSWDRGSGNTIYF.

The rearrangement links TRBV5-1 to TRBJ1-2; 10 nucleotides agree with TRBD1. Germline CDR1 reads SGHRS; CDR2 reads YFSETQ. Trimming at V came to 4 bases and at J to 1 base, leaving 7 bases not matched to a gene. The CDR3 runs 16 residues. The chain's CDR3 is CASSPSGTGVNYGYTF. In nucleotides, the CDR3 is TGCGCCAGCAGCCCCTCGGGGACAGGGGTTAACTATGGCTACACCTTC.

Of note for this clone: A read error may produce the germline difference seen at one junction end. V and J are TRBV2 and TRBJ2-7, with D possibly called TRBD1 or TRBD2 (5 bases each). Germline V gene lookup returns CDR1 SNHLY and CDR2 FYNNEI. This CDR3 region has 11 residues. The DNA for the CDR3 is TGTGCCAGCAGCGAGACCGGGGCCAGAAGGTTC. Encoded protein: CASSETGARRF.

The V gene is TRBV18, the J gene TRBJ2-3; 8 bases are shared with TRBD1. The CDR3 has 16 amino acids. Looked up from germline, CDR1 is KGHSH and CDR2 is LQKENI. The trim removed 3 bases at V and 4 bases at J, leaving 9 bases unmatched. The CDR3 bases are TGTGCCAGCTCACCCACAGGGGGACAACCCCCAGATACGCAGTATTTT. Translation gives CASSPTGGQPPDTQYF.

This clone has only one observation. The sample contains more than one DNA sequence encoding this CDR3. J is TRBJ1-1 and V is TRBV12-3 or TRBV12-4; no clear D gene. V lost 3 bases and J 4 bases, leaving 6 bases between the germline ends. The CDR3 is made up of 12 amino acids. CDR3 amino acids: CASSFWGTEAFF. CDR3 DNA: TGTGCCAGCAGTTTCTGGGGCACTGAAGCTTTCTTT.

The chain couples TRBV4-1 to TRBJ1-1; D perhaps matches TRBD1 (5 bases). This CDR3 is built from 14 residues. Trimming shortened V by 4 bases and J by 6 bases, and 15 bases separated the two germline ends. The germline gives CDR1 MGHRA, CDR2 YSYEKL. CDR3 DNA: TGCGCCAGCAGCCTTGAGAGGGGAGTCTCTGAAGCTTTCTTT. Translated: CASSLERGVSEAFF.

The chain employs TRBV19 and TRBJ2-3, with no clear D. The CDR3 has 13 amino acids. Trimming removed 3 bases at V and 8 bases at J, with 12 bases between. Germline V lookup: CDR1 LNHDA, CDR2 SQIVND (reference sequence). In nucleotides, the CDR3 is TGTGCCAGTAGTATCTCCCTTCCGGGTACGCAGTATTTT. It yields the protein CASSISLPGTQYF. The full variable domain, completed using reference TRBV19 and TRBJ2-3, is DGGITQSPKYLFRKEGQNVTLSCEQNLNHDAMYWYRQDPGQGLRLIYYSQIVNDFQKGDIAEGYSVSREKKESFPLTVTSAQKNPTAFYLCASSISLPGTQYFGPGTRLTVL.

This rearrangement joins TRBV28 to TRBJ2-5; 9 bases map to TRBD1. This CDR3 is built from 16 residues. Germline values: CDR1 MDHEN, CDR2 SYDVKM. V dropped 5 bases and J dropped 2; count of bases not matched to a gene: 9. The CDR3 reads CASSILQGARQETQYF. For the CDR3, the DNA is TGTGCCAGCAGTATATTACAGGGGGCTCGGCAAGAGACCCAGTACTTC.

This sequence joins TRBV19 and TRBJ1-4, with D unresolved. V lost 6 bases to trimming and J lost 0 bases, with 8 bases between them. The CDR3 length is 14 residues. From germline, CDR1 is LNHDA and CDR2 SQIVND (reference sequence). CDR3 sequence reads: CASRDGATNEKLFF. The CDR3 coding sequence is TGTGCCAGTAGGGACGGTGCAACTAATGAAAAACTGTTTTTT.

V and J are TRBV10-3 and TRBJ2-2; 10 nucleotides match TRBD1. V shed 4 bases and J 1 base; nucleotides not matched to a gene: 9. Germline V lookup: CDR1 ENHRY, CDR2 SYGVKD. There are 18 residues in the CDR3. The DNA of the CDR3 is TGTGCCATCAGTGTGCTTTTAGGACAGGGGGAGAACACCGGGGAGCTGTTTTTT. Encoded protein: CAISVLLGQGENTGELFF.

The V call is TRBV3-1 (or the pseudogene TRBV3-2), the J call TRBJ2-7; D is unresolved. The CDR3 extends over 14 amino acids. V was pared by 4 bases and J by 0 bases, with 10 bases between. CDR1 is LGHDT and CDR2 is YNNKEL in the germline V gene (reference sequence). DNA of the CDR3: TGTGCCAGCAGCCCTACGTCTAGCTCCTACGAGCAGTACTTC. Translating it yields CASSPTSSSYEQYF.

J is TRBJ2-2 and V is TRBV6-5; tentative D call: TRBD1 (6 bases). CDR1 and CDR2 (germline): MNHEY, SVGAGI. CDR3 size: 14 residues. The germline V and J ends were trimmed by 7 bases and 5 bases, with 14 bases remaining between them. The CDR3 DNA reads TGTGCCAGCATTCTAAGGGGGTTTACCGGGGAGCTGTTTTTT. It encodes CASILRGFTGELFF.